The present entry profiles one T cell receptor (beta chain) with its context. The sample contains more than one DNA sequence encoding this CDR3. Sequencing used immunoSEQ multiplex PCR; TCRdb keeps in-frame clones, though not all of them. There are approximately 1.1 million clones in the sample; 78% occur only once, and approximately 0.56% lies in the top ten. This entry belongs to a study of shared clonotypes between healthy human individuals. The V end was cut by 5 bases, the J end by 0 bases, with 11 bases between. Germline CDR1 reads SGHTA; CDR2 reads FQGTGA. The CDR3 consists of 15 residues. The specimen was memory CD4+ T cells from PBMCs. Subset in this sample: CD45RA-negative fraction. V is TRBV7-3 and J is TRBJ2-1; D ambiguous. This receptor was taken from a man aged 18 to 35 in good health. Some clones in this sample may be carry-over from other donors' samples. Here the CDR3 DNA reads TGTGCCAGCAGCCCCAGTGGTAGCTCCTACAATGAGCAGTTCTTC. Encoded protein: CASSPSGSSYNEQFF.